This T cell receptor beta chain comes out of a study of cytomegalovirus exposure and HLA in healthy donors. Study-level background: A prior analysis found 117 million unique TCR beta sequences from about 179 million T cells. Overall study findings and caveats: The HLA-A and HLA-B alleles of most subjects were reportedly predicted accurately from TCR beta sequences. Despite most TCR sequences being rare, some public TCRs occurred in many donors. Cytomegalovirus status was reportedly diagnosed by the classifier with high sensitivity and specificity.

Comment on this clone: Its target is not known.

The PCR was carried out with 60 Vbeta primers and 13 Jbeta primers. Assay used: immunoSEQ multiplex PCR; TCRdb lists only in-frame clones, some missing. The table includes 150,000 to 200,000 clones, 80% to 90% detected once. The CDR3 loop spans 16 amino acids. Germline-derived CDR1 and CDR2 are SGHTA and FQGTGA. V lost 5 bases and J lost 3; bases outside the gene matches: 11. This sequence joins TRBV7-3 and TRBJ2-7, with 9 bases that match TRBD2. The source of this sequence is a woman younger than 30 in good health and CMV-seronegative. Material for sequencing was PBMCs. The CDR3 reads CASSDTGGRAFYEQYF. The CDR3 region has the DNA TGTGCCAGCAGCGACACAGGCGGGAGGGCTTTCTACGAGCAGTACTTC. Full variable domain (missing parts from reference TRBV7-3 and TRBJ2-7): GAGVSQTPSNKVTEKGKYVELRCDPISGHTALYWYRQSLGQGPEFLIYFQGTGAADDSGLPNDRFFAVRPEGSVSTLKIQRTERGDSAVYLCASSDTGGRAFYEQYFGPGTRLTVT.